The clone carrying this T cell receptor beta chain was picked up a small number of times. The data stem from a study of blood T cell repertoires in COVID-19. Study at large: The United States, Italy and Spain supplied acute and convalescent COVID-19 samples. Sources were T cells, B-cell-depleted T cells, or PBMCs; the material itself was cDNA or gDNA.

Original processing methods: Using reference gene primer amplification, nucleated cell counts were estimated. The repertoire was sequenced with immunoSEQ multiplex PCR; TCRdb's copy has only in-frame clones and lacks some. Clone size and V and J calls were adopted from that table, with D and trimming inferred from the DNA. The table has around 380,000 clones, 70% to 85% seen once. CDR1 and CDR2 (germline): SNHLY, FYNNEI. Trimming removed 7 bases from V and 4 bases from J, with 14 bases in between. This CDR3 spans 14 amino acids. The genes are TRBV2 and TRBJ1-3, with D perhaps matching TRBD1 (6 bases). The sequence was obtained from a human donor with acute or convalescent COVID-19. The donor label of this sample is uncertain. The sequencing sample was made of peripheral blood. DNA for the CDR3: TGTGCCAGCATGCGACAGGAACTCGGAAACACCATATATTTT. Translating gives CASMRQELGNTIYF.